The entry that follows covers one TCR beta chain sequence. The data derive from a study of blood T cell repertoires in COVID-19. Whole-study context: Italy, Spain and the United States were the sources of the convalescent and acute COVID-19 samples. Nucleic acid was either cDNA or gDNA, and it came from T cells, B-cell-depleted T cells, or PBMCs.

In the original workflow: For nucleated cells, counts were estimated from reference gene primer amplification. Sequenced by immunoSEQ multiplex PCR; TCRdb stores in-frame clones only, minus some. V, J and clone size are taken as reported in that table, and D and trimming were inferred from the DNA itself. Altogether approximately 100,000 clones are present, roughly 85% being singletons, with the ten largest covering 1.5% to 2%. J was trimmed by 2 bases and V by 9 bases; bases with no gene match: 14. CDR3 length equals 18 residues. CDR1 is SGHDT and CDR2 is YYEEEE in the germline V gene. This TCR came from a woman in her 70s with active or convalescent COVID-19. The sample comprised peripheral blood. The chain links TRBV5-6 to TRBJ2-6; 10 bases fit TRBD2. In DNA form, the CDR3 reads TGTGCCACCCAGCAGCTTGGGAGCGGGGGGGCTGGGGCCAACGTCCTGACTTTC. The encoded protein is CATQQLGSGGAGANVLTF.